The 21 T cell receptor beta chains listed next were all sequenced from one sample in a study of blood T cell repertoires in COVID-19. TCRdb keeps only in-frame clones here, not all; method: immunoSEQ multiplex PCR. The profile shows some 500,000 clones, roughly 90% of them singletons. What was sequenced was PBMCs or T cells enriched from blood (not recorded which). These TCRs come from a woman between 40 and 55 years old who had recovered from COVID-19.

This rearrangement joins TRBV4-1 to TRBJ2-1; D possibly corresponds to TRBD1 (5 bases). The CDR3 covers 19 residues. CDR1 MGHRA and CDR2 YSYEKL come from the germline V gene. V was shortened by 4 bases and J by 9 bases, with 31 bases between the two germline ends. CDR3 sequence (DNA): TGCGCCAGCAGCCGAGTAAGCCTCCTCCAGGGCGATAAGTATGGTGAGCAGTTCTTC. Its translation: CASSRVSLLQGDKYGEQFF.

The J gene is TRBJ1-1, the V gene TRBV7-8, with TRBD1 matching 7 bases. The CDR3 totals 16 residues. Per germline, CDR1 SGHVS and CDR2 FQNEAQ. The V gene end was trimmed by 4 bases and the J gene end by 10 bases; junction bases not matched to a gene: 18. Here the CDR3 reads CASSSNGDRQGGLAFF. For the CDR3, the DNA is TGTGCCAGCAGCTCGAACGGCGATAGACAGGGAGGTTTAGCTTTCTTT.

The CDR3 sequence: CASSDRGSYEQYF. The CDR3 coding sequence is TGCGCCAGCAGTGACAGGGGTTCCTACGAGCAGTACTTC. This chain links TRBV4-3 with TRBJ2-7, with 8 bases aligning to TRBD1. V shed 6 bases, J shed 1 base, and the junction held 2 bases outside the gene matches. Germline CDR1 is LGHNA and CDR2 is YSLEER. This CDR3 is built from 13 residues.

The chain joins TRBV3-1 (or the pseudogene TRBV3-2) to TRBJ2-1; a possible D gene is TRBD2 (5 bases). From germline, CDR1 is LGHDT and CDR2 YNNKEL (reference sequence). This CDR3 spans 12 amino acids. The V gene lost 7 bases and the J gene lost 7 bases, with 11 bases spanning the gap. The DNA for the CDR3 is TGTGCCAGCACCTTCGAGGGAAATGAGCAGTTCTTC. It specifies CASTFEGNEQFF.

The chain combines TRBV18 with TRBJ1-2; D is possibly TRBD1 (5 bases). CDR1 KGHSH and CDR2 LQKENI come from the germline V gene. CDR3 length: 13 residues. The V end lost 6 bases, the J end lost 7 bases, and 15 bases lay between the germline ends. The CDR3 sequence is CASSLNGASGYTF. The CDR3 DNA reads TGTGCCAGCTCCCTAAATGGGGCAAGTGGCTACACCTTC.

This rearrangement joins TRBV19 to TRBJ1-2; 8 nucleotides match TRBD1. This CDR3 has 16 amino acids. The V gene's germline CDR1 is LNHDA and CDR2 SQIVND (reference sequence). V trimming: 3 bases; J trimming: 3 bases; junction bases outside the gene matches: 9. The DNA for the CDR3 is TGTGCCAGTAGTATGACGAAGTCAGGGGGCCACTATGGCTACACCTTC. This encodes CASSMTKSGGHYGYTF.

The CDR3 DNA follows: TGTGCCAGCAGTTTACAGGGGGTCTCTAATTCACCCCTCCACTTT. It is translated as CASSLQGVSNSPLHF. V is TRBV28 and J is TRBJ1-6, with TRBD1 identical over 7 bases. The V gene's germline CDR1 is MDHEN and CDR2 SYDVKM. With V trimmed by 2 bases and J by 6 bases, 4 bases remained unmatched. The CDR3 consists of 15 residues.

The rearrangement joins TRBV2 to TRBJ1-2; maybe TRBD1 (5 bases). CDR1 SNHLY and CDR2 FYNNEI come from the germline V gene. The CDR3 consists of 14 residues. Trimming left V 6 bases short and J 2 bases short, with 13 bases between. CDR3 coding DNA: TGTGCCAGCAGGCCCAGGGAGGGAAACTATGGCTACACCTTC. It encodes CASRPREGNYGYTF.

The V gene is TRBV9, the J gene TRBJ1-6, with 7 nucleotides matching TRBD1. This CDR3 is built from 15 residues. With V trimmed by 1 base and J by 6 bases, 4 bases remained unmatched. Germline V gives CDR1 SGDLS, CDR2 YYNGEE. In DNA, the CDR3 is TGTGCCAGCAGCGTAACACAGGGGAGTAATTCACCCCTCCACTTT. Translating gives CASSVTQGSNSPLHF.

The chain links TRBV4-2 to TRBJ2-5; 10 bases agree with TRBD2. The CDR3 is made up of 17 amino acids. V lost 1 base and J lost 4; bases outside the gene matches: 9. From germline, CDR1 is LGHNA and CDR2 YNFKEQ. The CDR3 spells CASSQGRKREGSETQYF. The CDR3 coding sequence is TGTGCCAGCAGCCAAGGCCGTAAGCGGGAGGGGTCAGAGACCCAGTACTTC.

The V gene is TRBV28, the J gene TRBJ1-1, with D unclear. The ends were cut back, 2 bases at V and 6 bases at J, with 16 bases in the middle. The CDR3 totals 15 residues. From germline, CDR1 is MDHEN and CDR2 SYDVKM. As DNA, the CDR3 is TGTGCCAGCAGTTTAGGGTCAGGCTGGGTGCCTGAAGCTTTCTTT. As protein: CASSLGSGWVPEAFF.

For this clone: One junction end disagrees with the germline gene, perhaps due to a read error. The chain is built from TRBV3-1 (or the pseudogene TRBV3-2) and TRBJ2-7; D is undetermined. The V gene's germline CDR1 is LGHDT and CDR2 YNNKEL (reference sequence). This CDR3 has 16 residues. CDR3 nucleotide sequence: TGCGCCAGCAGCCGCCGACTCCGCATTGGGTCCTACGAGCAGTACTTC. It is translated as CASSRRLRIGSYEQYF.

This clone was seen only once. The genes are TRBV6-5 and TRBJ2-1; unclear D gene. Germline values: CDR1 MNHEY, CDR2 SVGAGI. The CDR3 spans 16 residues. Deletions cut 0 bases from V and 1 base from J, with 10 bases between. The DNA of the CDR3 is TGTGCCAGCAGTTACTCGCGTCCTGTGTCCTACAATGAGCAGTTCTTC. It codes for CASSYSRPVSYNEQFF.

This clone came up once. This chain connects TRBV5-5 to TRBJ2-2; weak D call: TRBD1 (5 bases). V lost 0 bases to trimming and J lost 3 bases, with 6 bases between them. The CDR3 is made up of 14 amino acids. The V gene's germline CDR1 is SGHKS and CDR2 YYEKEE (reference sequence). CDR3 in DNA: TGTGCCAGCAGCTTGGGGACATACACCGGGGAGCTGTTTTTT. This encodes CASSLGTYTGELFF.

This rearrangement joins TRBV2 to TRBJ1-2, with TRBD1 matching over 9 bases. The CDR3 is made up of 14 amino acids. CDR1 and CDR2 from the germline V gene are SNHLY and FYNNEI. V shed 9 bases, J shed 2 bases, and the junction held 7 bases outside the gene matches. CDR3 nucleotide sequence: TGTGCCAGGGGAACAGGGGGCGAAAACTATGGCTACACCTTC. It specifies CARGTGGENYGYTF.

The rearrangement uses TRBV25-1 and TRBJ1-4; D gene unclear. The CDR3 spans 14 residues. The V end lost 0 bases, the J end lost 4 bases, and 6 bases lay between the germline ends. Germline lookup yields CDR1 MGHDK and CDR2 SYGVNS. The CDR3 DNA reads TGTGCCAGCAGTGAATACGGAGATAATGAAAAACTGTTTTTT. This encodes CASSEYGDNEKLFF.

CDR3 bases: TGTGCCAGTAGTTCTCTACCGGGACAGGGGTATGGCTACACCTTC. Translating gives CASSSLPGQGYGYTF. V gene TRBV19 combines with J gene TRBJ1-2; 10 nucleotides agree with TRBD1. V trimming: 5 bases; J trimming: 5 bases; junction bases outside the gene matches: 8. CDR1 and CDR2 (germline): LNHDA, SQIVND (reference sequence). The CDR3 spans 15 residues.

In DNA form, the CDR3 reads TGTGCCAGCAGTTATTACAGGGGGTCTGGAAACACCATATATTTT. Protein product: CASSYYRGSGNTIYF. The chain recombines TRBV6-5 with TRBJ1-3; 8 positions agree with TRBD1. This CDR3 has 15 residues. Trimming cost V 3 bases and J 1 base; bases outside gene matches: 2. The germline V gene has CDR1 MNHEY and CDR2 SVGAGI.

The chain carries TRBV27 and TRBJ1-5; no clear D gene. CDR1 and CDR2 from the germline V gene are MNHEY and SMNVEV (reference sequence). The CDR3 extends over 14 amino acids. Trimming removed 0 bases at V and 11 bases at J, with 14 bases between. Here the CDR3 reads CASSLSPNHRTQHF. In nucleotides, the CDR3 is TGTGCCAGCAGTTTATCGCCCAACCATAGAACCCAGCATTTT.

This clone occurred a few times. V is TRBV3-1 (or the pseudogene TRBV3-2) and J is TRBJ2-5, with 7 bases that match TRBD1. J lost 9 bases, V lost 0 bases, and 4 bases had no gene match. Per the germline V gene, CDR1 is LGHDT and CDR2 is YNNKEL (reference sequence). The CDR3 is made up of 13 amino acids. CDR3 DNA: TGTGCCAGCAGCCAAGATGACAGGGCCCCCCAGTACTTC. This encodes CASSQDDRAPQYF.

The chain links TRBV12-5 to TRBJ1-5; a possible D gene is TRBD1 (5 bases). Germline-derived CDR1 and CDR2 are LGHNT and FRNRAP. The CDR3 sequence is 18 residues long. V was clipped by 1 base and J by 0 bases, with 16 bases between them. This chain's CDR3 is CASGLAYSTAYSNQPQHF. As DNA, the CDR3 is TGTGCTAGTGGTTTGGCCTACTCGACAGCCTATAGCAATCAGCCCCAGCATTTT.